These T cell receptor beta chains were read from a single sample in a study of Graves' ophthalmopathy and Graves' hyperthyroidism. Via MiXCR, TCRdb re-called the multiplex PCR reads, giving one row per CDR3 protein. Of hundreds of thousands of distinct CDR3 sequences listed, roughly 41% are singletons. The material sequenced was peripheral blood. The origin of the receptors is an adult man with Graves' ophthalmopathy. CDR3s include the opening cysteine and the closing phenylalanine or tryptophan. The D gene is left open where the match is weak. Not every row has a clone size; where given, it reads once, few, many or a size class.

NA	TRBD1	TRBV4-3	TRBJ1-5	TGCGCCAGCAGCCAAGACAGGACAGGGACCAATCAGCCCCAGCATTTT	CASSQDRTGTNQPQHF
many	NA	TRBV19	TRBJ1-4	TGTGCCAGTAGTATATCAATGGCGACGCGTGAAAAACTGTTTTTT	CASSISMATREKLFF
NA	TRBD1	TRBV29-1	TRBJ1-2	TGCAGCGCGGGACAGGGGGCAGTCACCTTC	CSAGQGAVTF
NA	NA	TRBV25-1	TRBJ1-6	TGTGCCAGCAGTTTATCACCCGGGGGGGGGGGGTTGACCTATAATTCACCCCTCCACTTT	CASSLSPGGGGLTYNSPLHF
many	TRBD1	TRBV19	TRBJ2-7	TGTGCCAGTAGTATCACCGGCCAGGGGGAAGAGCAGTACTTC	CASSITGQGEEQYF
NA	TRBD2	TRBV10-3	TRBJ2-7	TGTGCCATCAGTGCCCTATTAACTAGCGGGAGAAACGAGCAGTACTTC	CAISALLTSGRNEQYF
many	TRBD1	TRBV10-3	TRBJ1-1	TGTGCCATCAGAGGCCAGGGGGCGTTGGCTGAAGCTTTCTTT	CAIRGQGALAEAFF
NA	NA	TRBV6-5	TRBJ1-2	TGTGCCAGCAGTTATATCGTGCGGGGGTCCTATGGCTACACCTTC	CASSYIVRGSYGYTF
NA	TRBD1	TRBV29-1	TRBJ1-1	TGCAGCAGCCAACAGGGGAAGCACACTGAAGCTTTCTTT	CSSQQGKHTEAFF
few	TRBD1	TRBV2	TRBJ2-5	TGTGCCAGCAGATGGGGGACAGGGGAGACCCAGTACTTC	CASRWGTGETQYF
NA	NA	TRBV10-2	TRBJ2-2	TGCGCCAGCTGCGGACATAGGGCCGGGGAGCTGTTTTTT	CASCGHRAGELFF
few	TRBD1	TRBV6-1	TRBJ1-4	TGTGCCAGCAGTTCCGCCCGACAGGGGGATAATGAAAAACTGTTTTTT	CASSSARQGDNEKLFF
NA	TRBD1	TRBV7-9	TRBJ1-1	TGTGCCAGCAGCTTAGAGGACAGGGGGGGAGCTTCCTTT	CASSLEDRGGASF
NA	NA	TRBV5-5	TRBJ1-2	TGCGCCAGCAGCTGGGCCTATCCTAACTATGGCTACACCTTC	CASSWAYPNYGYTF
NA	NA	TRBV7-9	TRBJ1-5	TGTGCCAGCAGTTTACGCCTTACTAGGACACGGAATCAGCCCCAGCATTTT	CASSLRLTRTRNQPQHF
many	TRBD1	TRBV2	TRBJ1-2	TGTGCCAGCACATCGACAGGGCTCGGGGGATATGGCTACACCTTC	CASTSTGLGGYGYTF
many	TRBD1	TRBV7-9	TRBJ1-6	TGTGCCAGCAGCTCCGGGACAGGTGACAATTCACCCCTCCACTTT	CASSSGTGDNSPLHF
few	NA	TRBV5-1	TRBJ2-7	TGCGCCAGCAGCTTGGCCTGGGGAAACTACGAGCAGTACTTC	CASSLAWGNYEQYF
NA	NA	TRBV25-1	TRBJ1-2	TGTGCCAGCAGCGTAGGGCGGGGGCCGTATGGCTACACCTTC	CASSVGRGPYGYTF
NA	NA	TRBV10-3	TRBJ1-1	TGTGCCAGCAGAGAAGCGTCCATAGAGGGGTTCAGGGCTTTCTTT	CASREASIEGFRAFF
few	NA	TRBV10-3	TRBJ2-3	TGTGCCATCAGTGAGTCGCTTAGCACAGATACGCAGTATTTT	CAISESLSTDTQYF
NA	NA	TRBV7-3	TRBJ2-5	TGTGCCAGCAGCTTAACACAGGGGGGGCCAAAGGTGGAGACCCAGTACTTC	CASSLTQGGPKVETQYF
NA	TRBD1	TRBV7-3	TRBJ1-4	TGTGCCAGCAGCTTATCGACCGGGACAGGGCGAGGAAAACTGTTTTTT	CASSLSTGTGRGKLFF
once	NA	TRBV25-1	TRBJ2-5	TGTGCCAGCGTTGGCGTACTGGGAGAGACCCAGTACTTC	CASVGVLGETQYF
many	TRBD2	TRBV19	TRBJ2-2	TGTGCCAGTAGGACACTAGCGGGAGGGACCGGGGAGCTGTTTTTT	CASRTLAGGTGELFF
NA	TRBD2	TRBV18	TRBJ2-5	TGTGCCAGCTCACCTTGGACTAGTGTTCAAGAGACCCAGTACTTC	CASSPWTSVQETQYF
NA	TRBD2	TRBV2	TRBJ2-3	TGTGCCAGCTTACCGGGGGGAGATACGCAGTATTTT	CASLPGGDTQYF
once	NA	TRBV15	TRBJ1-5	TGTGCCACCAGCAGAGATAGTAGCGGGGGCAACCCGGGAGAGACCCAGCATTTT	CATSRDSSGGNPGETQHF
many	NA	TRBV6-5	TRBJ2-7	TGTGCCAGCAGTTACACCTGGACAGAGCAGTACTTC	CASSYTWTEQYF
NA	TRBD1	TRBV5-6	TRBJ2-2	TGTGCCAGCAGCTTGGTACAGGGGACCACCGGGGAGCTGTTTTTT	CASSLVQGTTGELFF
NA	TRBD1	TRBV7-2	TRBJ2-6	TGTGCCAGCAGCCCTGCTGGGGCAGGGGGCAACGTCCTGACTTTC	CASSPAGAGGNVLTF
few	TRBD1	TRBV5-1	TRBJ2-5	TGCGCCAGCAGCTTGACAGGGGCTTTTGAGACCCAGTACTTC	CASSLTGAFETQYF
NA	NA	TRBV11-2	TRBJ1-1	TGTGCCAGCAGGGGGGCCAGTACAGGATGGGCTTTCTTT	CASRGASTGWAFF
many	NA	TRBV9	TRBJ1-1	TGTGCCAGCAGCGTAGGTTCAGCGAACACTGAAGCTTTCTTT	CASSVGSANTEAFF
many	NA	TRBV7-2	TRBJ2-2	TGTGCCAGCAGCGTACGGGAGCTGTTTTTT	CASSVRELFF
NA	TRBD2	TRBV7-9	TRBJ2-2	TGTGCCAGCAGCTTAACGGGAATAACTAGCGAAAACACCGGGGAGCTGTTTTTT	CASSLTGITSENTGELFF